There are a few counts of the clone carrying this T cell receptor beta chain. This entry belongs to a study of regulatory T cells in long-lasting Graves disease. As for the study in general: Patients with new Graves' disease had used antithyroid drugs below 3 months.

Time point indicated: newly diagnosed GD, antithyroid drugs for less than 3 months. Isolated PBMC RNA provided the starting material for the TCR library. The authors built TCR beta libraries using iRepertoire HTBI primers and Arm-PCR of CDR3 regions. One entry per CDR3 protein results from TCRdb running MiXCR on the multiplex PCR reads. The repertoire holds more than 350,000 distinct CDR3 sequences, with around 14% as singletons. These data were also filed under a second study, of T cells in Graves' hyperthyroidism and ophthalmopathy. Per that paper: Blood shared most expanded thyroid clonotypes above 0.001. The authors' 13 V-J model separated ophthalmopathy from stable hyperthyroidism.

This sequence was found in a woman younger than 45 with Graves disease. The starting material was peripheral blood mononuclear cells (PBMCs), obtained at new diagnosis, from a patient treated with antithyroid drugs.

CDR3 amino acids: CAISLKQFAGVADTQYF. CDR3 bases: TGTGCCATCAGTCTAAAACAGTTCGCGGGAGTGGCAGATACGCAGTATTTT. The rearrangement joins TRBV10-3 to TRBJ2-3; TRBD2 aligns across 7 bases. The CDR3 has 17 residues. The V and J ends lost 5 bases and 4 bases, in that order; junction bases with no gene match: 15. Germline values: CDR1 ENHRY, CDR2 SYGVKD.